The 10 T cell receptor beta chains listed next were all sequenced from one sample in a study of blood T cell repertoires in COVID-19. Generated by immunoSEQ multiplex PCR, the TCRdb table keeps only in-frame clones and is missing some. The sample has 200,000 to 250,000 clones, over 80% seen once. Sequenced sample: PBMCs or T cells enriched from blood (not recorded which). These receptors were obtained from a middle-aged man who had been exposed to COVID-19.

The chain joins TRBV27 to TRBJ1-2, with 12 nucleotides matching TRBD1. CDR3 length: 16 amino acids. Germline V gives CDR1 MNHEY, CDR2 SMNVEV (reference sequence). The V and J ends lost 0 bases and 4 bases, in that order; junction bases with no gene match: 3. The CDR3 loop is CASSLSEGQGAYGYTF. The CDR3 DNA reads TGTGCCAGCAGTTTATCGGAGGGACAGGGGGCCTATGGCTACACCTTC.

The V call is TRBV12-3 or TRBV12-4, the J call TRBJ1-2; the D is unclear. Trimming removed 2 bases at V and 4 bases at J, with 8 bases between. There are 13 residues in the CDR3. DNA of the CDR3: TGTGCCAGCAGTTTAACGGCAGGCTATGGCTACACCTTC. Its protein product is CASSLTAGYGYTF.

The rearrangement uses TRBV28 and TRBJ1-3, with 7 bases identical to TRBD1. The ends lost 7 bases at V and 2 bases at J; junction bases unmatched: 5. Germline V gene sequence: CDR1 MDHEN, CDR2 SYDVKM. This CDR3 is 14 amino acids long. The CDR3 sequence: CASISGTAGNTIYF. The CDR3 DNA is TGTGCCAGCATTTCCGGGACAGCTGGAAACACCATATATTTT.

This chain connects TRBV2 to TRBJ1-1; 7 bases map to TRBD1. This CDR3 comprises 14 residues. J lost 1 base, V lost 4 bases, and 3 bases had no gene match. Germline values: CDR1 SNHLY, CDR2 FYNNEI. For the CDR3, the DNA is TGTGCCAGCAGTGCTAGACAGGGGAACACTGAAGCTTTCTTT. Translated: CASSARQGNTEAFF.

The chain is built from TRBV28 and TRBJ2-6; possibly TRBD1 for D (6 bases). CDR3 length equals 16 residues. CDR1 MDHEN and CDR2 SYDVKM come from the germline V gene. V shed 6 bases and J shed 2 bases, with 14 bases lying between them. The CDR3 is CASSLPQGAGANVLTF. As DNA, the CDR3 is TGTGCCAGCAGCCTTCCACAGGGAGCTGGGGCCAACGTCCTGACTTTC.

The chain links TRBV18 to TRBJ1-1; TRBD1 is a possible D gene (5 bases). CDR1 is KGHSH, CDR2 LQKENI, per germline. This CDR3 comprises 17 residues. V lost 3 bases and J 5 bases, leaving 22 bases between the germline ends. CDR3 in DNA: TGTGCCAGCTCACCCCGGCAGTTCGGGGGTCGCGGGACTGAAGCTTTCTTT. This codes for CASSPRQFGGRGTEAFF.

The J gene is TRBJ2-5, the V gene TRBV5-1, with no clear D. The length of the CDR3 is 14 residues. V was shortened by 6 bases and J by 4 bases, with 16 bases between the two germline ends. Germline assignment: CDR1 SGHRS and CDR2 YFSETQ. CDR3 DNA: TGCGCCAGCACCAGGAATCGGTTTGGAGAGACCCAGTACTTC. It translates to CASTRNRFGETQYF. Full variable domain (missing parts from reference TRBV5-1 and TRBJ2-5): KAGVTQTPRYLIKTRGQQVTLSCSPISGHRSVSWYQQTPGQGLQFLFEYFSETQRNKGNFPGRFSGRQFSNSRSEMNVSTLELGDSALYLCASTRNRFGETQYFGPGTRLLVL.

The chain carries TRBV5-5 and TRBJ1-4; the match to TRBD1 covers 10 bases. The CDR3 length is 15 residues. Trimming cost V 4 bases and J 6 bases; bases outside gene matches: 6. In germline, CDR1 is SGHKS, CDR2 YYEKEE (reference sequence). The CDR3 here is CASSPGTGVYEKLFF. CDR3 nucleotide sequence: TGTGCCAGCAGCCCTGGGACAGGGGTTTATGAAAAACTGTTTTTT.

The gene calls are TRBV18 and TRBJ2-2, with 9 bases fitting TRBD1. This CDR3 is built from 16 residues. Germline lookup yields CDR1 KGHSH and CDR2 LQKENI. Trimming at V came to 1 base and at J to 6 bases, leaving 6 bases not matched to a gene. The CDR3 loop is CASSPQGQGTPGELFF. CDR3 DNA sequence: TGTGCCAGCTCACCACAGGGACAGGGAACTCCCGGGGAGCTGTTTTTT.

This chain uses TRBV27 with TRBJ2-5; 9 bases align to TRBD2. Germline V gives CDR1 MNHEY, CDR2 SMNVEV (reference sequence). The CDR3 length is 16 residues. V shed 5 bases, J shed 1 base, and the junction held 8 bases outside the gene matches. CDR3 sequence: CASSLSPTSGQETQYF. The CDR3 bases are TGTGCCAGCAGTCTCTCCCCGACTAGCGGCCAAGAGACCCAGTACTTC.